This T cell receptor (beta chain) was found in a study of OX40 agonist ivuxolimab in advanced cancers. Looking at the study overall: While on treatment, patients had intravenous ivuxolimab at 0.01 to 10 mg/kg every 2 weeks. Study-wide findings and caveats: Averaging showed that CD8+ T cells had more expanded clones than CD4+ did. In the expanded peripheral T cells, antigen specificity was never determined.

Concerning this clone: As yet, its antigen is unknown.

Generated by immunoSEQ multiplex PCR, the TCRdb table keeps only in-frame clones and is missing some. Of some 70,000 clones listed, over 75% were seen once; the top ten hold 8.2%. Sampling times: baseline, cycle 4 day 1, cycle 7 day 1. The TCR originated in an adult with an advanced solid tumor such as melanoma, head and neck, liver or kidney cancer. Sequencing was performed on CD4+ or CD8+ T cells sorted from blood, taken in a trial of the OX40 agonist ivuxolimab.

The CDR3 DNA reads TGCGCCAGCAGCCAAGGCGACAGGGCTGTCTCTGGAAACACCATATATTTT. Its translation: CASSQGDRAVSGNTIYF. The V and J genes are TRBV4-1 and TRBJ1-3; 7 nucleotides align to TRBD1. V was clipped by 1 base and J by 0 bases; unmatched bases: 6. Germline V gene data show CDR1 as MGHRA and CDR2 as YSYEKL. The CDR3 is made up of 17 amino acids.